This is a list of T cell receptor beta chains from one sample in a study of T cell repertoires in cytomegalovirus infection. Their specific antigens are unknown. TCRdb independently ran MiXCR on the reads; one entry per CDR3 protein. The sample shows approximately 150,000 distinct CDR3 sequences, approximately 21% of them seen only once. The sample here was CD8+ T cells from cultured PBMCs, taken from culture after CMV antigen stimulation. The receptors were gathered from a human donor in good health (CMV status not recorded). Some clones in this sample may be carry-over from other donors' samples. The CDR3 runs from the conserved cysteine through the conserved F or W. D genes are given only for firm matches. Where a row states a size, it is once, few, many or the class of an expanded clone; other rows omit it.

j_gene	abundance	v_gene	d_gene	CDR3aa	CDR3nt
TRBJ1-5	-	TRBV7-8	-	CASRLGIQNQPQHF	TGTGCCAGCAGACTGGGTATTCAGAATCAGCCCCAGCATTTT
TRBJ1-1	-	TRBV7-9	TRBD1	CASSHYRGRVTEAFF	TGTGCCAGCAGCCACTACAGGGGGCGCGTGACTGAAGCTTTCTTT
TRBJ2-5	-	TRBV11-2	-	CASSPEYREKETQYF	TGTGCCAGCAGCCCGGAATACAGGGAAAAAGAGACCCAGTACTTC
TRBJ1-2	-	TRBV12-3/TRBV12-4	TRBD1	CASSSEGTGVRYTF	TGTGCCAGCAGTTCTGAGGGGACAGGGGTCCGCTACACCTTC
TRBJ2-1	-	TRBV27	TRBD1	CASASGGSYNEQFF	TGTGCCAGCGCGTCAGGGGGCTCCTACAATGAGCAGTTCTTC
TRBJ2-7	-	TRBV20-1	-	CSARDLRADYEQYF	TGCAGTGCTAGAGATCTCAGGGCAGACTACGAGCAGTACTTC
TRBJ1-5	once	TRBV4-2	-	CASSQERAAYQPQHF	TGTGCCAGCAGCCAAGAGAGGGCAGCGTATCAGCCCCAGCATTTT
TRBJ2-4	few	TRBV7-2	-	CASSLIGAGIEGNIQYF	TGTGCCAGCAGCCTTATAGGGGCAGGGATTGAAGGAAACATTCAGTACTTC
TRBJ2-5	-	TRBV6-2/TRBV6-3	-	CASSYSALWQETQYF	TGTGCCAGCAGTTACTCGGCTCTCTGGCAAGAGACCCAGTACTTC
TRBJ1-1	-	TRBV6-5	-	CASSYSKVGTTEAFF	TGTGCCAGCAGTTACTCGAAAGTAGGGACCACTGAAGCTTTCTTT
TRBJ2-5	-	TRBV29-1	-	CSVEDRETQYF	TGCAGCGTTGAAGATCGGGAGACCCAGTACTTC
TRBJ1-2	few	TRBV6-5	-	CASSIRGHYGYTF	TGTGCCAGCAGTATCAGGGGACACTATGGCTACACCTTC
TRBJ1-4	-	TRBV4-1	-	CASSPGLLREKLFF	TGCGCCAGCAGCCCGGGACTTCTCCGTGAAAAACTGTTTTTT
TRBJ2-7	-	TRBV28	-	CASRHKQGHEQYF	TGTGCCAGCAGACATAAACAGGGACACGAGCAGTACTTC
TRBJ1-2	-	TRBV7-9	TRBD1	CASRQTGDKIYGYTF	TGTGCCAGCAGGCAGACAGGGGATAAAATCTATGGCTACACCTTC
TRBJ1-5	-	TRBV27	-	CASSFGTGRNNQPQHF	TGTGCCAGCAGTTTTGGGACCGGCCGGAACAATCAGCCCCAGCATTTT
TRBJ2-7	many	TRBV7-2	-	CASSPSYEQYF	TGTGCCAGCAGTCCCTCCTACGAGCAGTACTTC
TRBJ1-5	few	TRBV6-2/TRBV6-3	-	CASSYGASNQPQHF	TGTGCCAGCAGTTACGGGGCATCTAATCAGCCCCAGCATTTT
TRBJ1-1	few	TRBV7-8	-	CASSLGSGSTEAFF	TGTGCCAGCAGCTTAGGGTCAGGGTCTACTGAAGCTTTCTTT
TRBJ1-4	-	TRBV4-1	TRBD1	CASSQTIPGQGIEKLFF	TGCGCCAGCAGCCAAACAATCCCGGGACAGGGTATTGAAAAACTGTTTTTT
TRBJ2-3	-	TRBV7-9	-	CASSTRGPDTQYF	TGTGCCAGCAGCACCCGGGGCCCAGATACGCAGTATTTT
TRBJ1-4	few	TRBV28	-	CASSLYQGKTNEKLFF	TGTGCCAGCAGTTTATATCAGGGGAAGACTAATGAAAAACTGTTTTTT